This T cell receptor beta chain derives from a study of tumor and adjacent non-tumor tissue in lung cancer. Study details: The patients, roughly eleven men and about 5 women, were about 30 to 85 with stage I to III disease.

With regard to this clonotype: A junction boundary mismatches the germline segment, possibly from a read error.

CDR1 and CDR2 (germline): DFQATT, SNEGSKA (reference sequence). CDR3 size: 14 residues. TCRbeta libraries were built with three rounds of nested PCR, modified from ARM-PCR. Each CDR3 protein gets one entry after TCRdb re-called the multiplex PCR reads with MiXCR. The profile shows about 110,000 distinct CDR3 sequences, 50% to 70% of them singletons. The template was RNA from unsorted bulk tissue. The normal lung tissue was taken more than 3 cm from the tumor edge. The clonotype was recovered from a man between 60 and 70 years old with non-small cell lung cancer. The chain couples TRBV20-1 to TRBJ2-3; perhaps TRBD2 as D (6 bases). Sequenced: distant non-tumor lung tissue. CDR3: CSTLAPISTYTQYF. The CDR3 nucleotides read TGCAGTACACTAGCACCCATTAGCACATATACGCAGTATTTT.